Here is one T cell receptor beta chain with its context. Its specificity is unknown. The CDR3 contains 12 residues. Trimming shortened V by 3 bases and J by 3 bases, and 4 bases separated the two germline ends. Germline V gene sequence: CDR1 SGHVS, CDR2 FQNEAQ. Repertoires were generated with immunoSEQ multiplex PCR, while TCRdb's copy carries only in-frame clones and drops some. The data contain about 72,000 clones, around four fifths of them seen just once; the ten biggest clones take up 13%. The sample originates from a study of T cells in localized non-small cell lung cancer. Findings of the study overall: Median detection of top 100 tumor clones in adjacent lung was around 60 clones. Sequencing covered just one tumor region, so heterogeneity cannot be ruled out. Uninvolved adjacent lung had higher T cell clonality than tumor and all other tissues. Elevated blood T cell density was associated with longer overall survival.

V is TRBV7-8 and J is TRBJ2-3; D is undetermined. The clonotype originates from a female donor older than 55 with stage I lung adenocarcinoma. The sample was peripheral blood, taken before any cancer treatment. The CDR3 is CASSFRTDTQYF. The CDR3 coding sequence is TGTGCCAGCAGCTTTCGAACAGATACGCAGTATTTT.